This TCR beta chain was captured in a study of blood T cell repertoires in COVID-19. Original analysis: Estimated nucleated cell counts came from reference gene primer amplification. Generated by immunoSEQ multiplex PCR, the TCRdb table keeps only in-frame clones and is missing some. That table furnishes V, J and clone size, whereas the DNA furnished D and trimming. The profile shows over 250,000 clones, 85% of them singletons. In its sample, this clone was seen once. Germline CDR1 and CDR2: SGHTA and FQGNSA. The CDR3 loop spans 16 amino acids. The V segment lost 5 bases and the J segment 4 bases; nucleotides outside the gene matches: 9.

The clonotype originates from a human donor in a cohort sampled during active COVID-19. The chain couples TRBV7-2 to TRBJ2-7, with 12 nucleotides matching TRBD2. Specimen: peripheral blood. CDR3 coding DNA: TGTGCCAGCAGCCGGACTAGCGGGAATCGGCCTTACGAGCAGTACTTC. Protein: CASSRTSGNRPYEQYF. The full variable domain, completed using reference TRBV7-2 and TRBJ2-7, is GAGVSQSPSNKVTEKGKDVELRCDPISGHTALYWYRQSLGQGLEFLIYFQGNSAPDKSGLPSDRFSAERTGGSVSTLTIQRTQQEDSAVYLCASSRTSGNRPYEQYFGPGTRLTVT.